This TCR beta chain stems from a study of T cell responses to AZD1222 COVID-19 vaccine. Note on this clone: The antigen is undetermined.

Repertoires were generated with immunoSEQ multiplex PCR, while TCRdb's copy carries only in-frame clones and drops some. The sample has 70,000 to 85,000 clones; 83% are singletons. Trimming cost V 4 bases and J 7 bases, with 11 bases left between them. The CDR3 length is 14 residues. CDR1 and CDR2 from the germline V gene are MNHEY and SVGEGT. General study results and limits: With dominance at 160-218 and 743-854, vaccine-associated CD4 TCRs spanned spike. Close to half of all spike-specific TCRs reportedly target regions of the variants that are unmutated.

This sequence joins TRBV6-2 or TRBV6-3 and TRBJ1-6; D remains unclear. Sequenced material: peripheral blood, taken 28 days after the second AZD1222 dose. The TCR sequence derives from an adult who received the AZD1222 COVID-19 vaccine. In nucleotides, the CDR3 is TGTGCCAGCAGTTCGGTCGGACCCAATTCACCCCTCCACTTT. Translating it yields CASSSVGPNSPLHF.